These 15 T cell receptor beta chains were all obtained from the same sample, sequenced in a study of cytomegalovirus exposure and HLA in healthy donors. The PCR employed 60 Vbeta primers together with 13 Jbeta primers. Profiling relied on immunoSEQ multiplex PCR, and the TCRdb table lists in-frame clones only, not all of them. The sample records about 110,000 clones, roughly four fifths being singletons. The sample comprised PBMCs. The receptors here all came from a man between 25 and 39 years old in good health and CMV-seropositive.

This sequence joins TRBV18 and TRBJ1-5, with TRBD1 matching 8 bases. The CDR3 runs 15 residues. Germline values: CDR1 KGHSH, CDR2 LQKENI. V shed 4 bases, J shed 6 bases, and the junction held 8 bases outside the gene matches. The CDR3 reads CASSQLEGQGQPQHF. In DNA form, the CDR3 reads TGTGCCAGCTCACAGCTTGAAGGACAGGGTCAGCCCCAGCATTTT.

This chain links TRBV7-2 with TRBJ1-2; 8 bases are shared with TRBD1. The germline CDR1 and CDR2 sequences are SGHTA and FQGNSA. The CDR3 is 15 amino acids. V lost 0 bases, J lost 8 bases, and 8 bases stayed unmatched. The CDR3 coding sequence is TGTGCCAGCAGCTTAGCCGGGACAGGCTATGGGGGCTACACCTTC. Its protein is CASSLAGTGYGGYTF.

The sample holds a few counts of this clone. V usage is TRBV21-1 and J usage is TRBJ2-7; TRBD2, as called in the table, went unchecked against the DNA. TRBV21-1 is termed a pseudogene. CDR3 length equals 16 residues. CDR3 loop: CASSKVAGGRIGEQYV. CDR3 coding DNA: TGTGCCAGCAGCAAAGTGGCGGGAGGGCGCATTGGCGAGCAGTACGTC.

The rearrangement links TRBV28 to TRBJ1-2; possibly TRBD1 for D (6 bases). Germline V gene sequence: CDR1 MDHEN, CDR2 SYDVKM. The V end was cut by 6 bases, the J end by 0 bases, with 8 bases between. The CDR3 covers 13 residues. The CDR3 region is CASRGAANYGYTF. CDR3 bases: TGTGCCAGCAGGGGGGCAGCTAACTATGGCTACACCTTC.

The rearrangement uses TRBV6-1 and TRBJ1-5; unclear D gene. Germline CDR1 is MNHNS and CDR2 is SASEGT. The V end lost 5 bases, the J end lost 5 bases, and 13 bases lay between the germline ends. CDR3 length equals 14 residues. The CDR3 loop is CASSLQGGHQPQHF. As DNA, the CDR3 is TGTGCCAGCAGTCTTCAAGGAGGGCATCAGCCCCAGCATTTT.

The rearrangement joins TRBV2 to TRBJ2-7; D uncertain. This CDR3 spans 15 amino acids. V shed 0 bases and J shed 3 bases, with 12 bases lying between them. Per germline, CDR1 SNHLY and CDR2 FYNNEI. Here the CDR3 reads CASSEASRSGYEQYF. CDR3 DNA sequence: TGTGCCAGCAGTGAAGCGTCGCGGTCGGGCTACGAGCAGTACTTC.

The chain couples TRBV2 to TRBJ2-4; D is possibly TRBD1 (5 bases). V lost 5 bases and J 7 bases, leaving 15 bases between the germline ends. The length of the CDR3 is 14 residues. Germline lookup yields CDR1 SNHLY and CDR2 FYNNEI. The CDR3 nucleotides read TGTGCCAGCAGTTTAGGGGAAGGATGGAACATTCAGTACTTC. Its protein is CASSLGEGWNIQYF.

The J gene is TRBJ1-2, the V gene TRBV27; 10 bases align to TRBD1. There are 18 residues in the CDR3. The junction had 17 bases not matched to a gene; V was cut back by 4 bases and J by 6 bases. In germline, CDR1 is MNHEY, CDR2 SMNVEV (reference sequence). In DNA, the CDR3 is TGTGCCAGCAGTTCAATTCGACAGGGGGCGCCGGGTAGGGATGGCTACACCTTC. This encodes CASSSIRQGAPGRDGYTF.

The chain uses TRBV7-9 and TRBJ2-1, with 8 bases aligning to TRBD2. Per the germline V gene, CDR1 is SEHNR and CDR2 is FQNEAQ (reference sequence). V gave up 5 bases and J gave up 0 bases; unmatched junction bases: 3. This CDR3 has 15 residues. The CDR3: CASSQSGSSYNEQFF. DNA of the CDR3: TGTGCCAGCAGCCAGAGCGGGAGCTCCTACAATGAGCAGTTCTTC.

The V gene is TRBV5-6, the J gene TRBJ2-1; 12 bases fit TRBD2. Germline CDR1 SGHDT, CDR2 YYEEEE. The CDR3 length is 16 residues. J lost 7 bases, V lost 4 bases, and 9 bases had no gene match. The CDR3 region has the DNA TGTGCCAGCAGCGGGACCACTAGCGGGAGGTGGAATGAGCAGTTCTTC. Amino acid sequence: CASSGTTSGRWNEQFF. Together with reference TRBV5-6 and TRBJ2-1, the CDR3 gives the full variable domain: DAGVTQSPTHLIKTRGQQVTLRCSPKSGHDTVSWYQQALGQGPQFIFQYYEEEERQRGNFPDRFSGHQFPNYSSELNVNALLLGDSALYLCASSGTTSGRWNEQFFGPGTRLTVL.

V and J are TRBV19 and TRBJ1-6; D possibly corresponds to TRBD1 (6 bases). The CDR3 runs 14 residues. CDR1 is LNHDA, CDR2 SQIVND, per germline (reference sequence). The V and J ends lost 6 bases and 6 bases respectively, with 12 bases between them. DNA of the CDR3: TGTGCCAGTAGCCTGGGGGCATCTAATTCACCCCTCCACTTT. Translated: CASSLGASNSPLHF.

The V call is TRBV5-1, the J call TRBJ2-7; 7 bases are shared with TRBD1. This CDR3 comprises 14 residues. In germline, CDR1 is SGHRS, CDR2 YFSETQ. V lost 0 bases and J lost 3; bases outside the gene matches: 3. The CDR3 protein is CASSLGQGGYEQYF. CDR3 in DNA: TGCGCCAGCAGCTTGGGACAGGGCGGCTACGAGCAGTACTTC.

The genes are TRBV5-4 and TRBJ2-3; 7 bases line up with TRBD1. The ends lost 3 bases at V and 3 bases at J; junction bases unmatched: 10. The CDR3 totals 16 residues. Germline V gene data show CDR1 as SGHNT and CDR2 as YYREEE (reference sequence). The CDR3, as DNA: TGTGCCAGCAGCTCGACAGGGCCCTTGGGGACAGATACGCAGTATTTT. Translated, it gives CASSSTGPLGTDTQYF.

This clone was counted a single time. The V gene is TRBV4-1, the J gene TRBJ2-5, with D maybe TRBD2 (7 bases). The CDR3 covers 15 residues. Germline V CDR1 and CDR2: MGHRA, YSYEKL. V dropped 1 base and J dropped 5 bases, with 14 bases sitting between them. CDR3 loop: CASSQGLAGVETQYF. In DNA, the CDR3 is TGCGCCAGCAGCCAAGGACTAGCAGGGGTGGAGACCCAGTACTTC.

The chain combines TRBV7-2 with TRBJ2-7; a weak D match, TRBD2 (5 bases). The germline V gene has CDR1 SGHTA and CDR2 FQGNSA. V lost 5 bases and J 3 bases, leaving 23 bases between the germline ends. The CDR3 covers 17 residues. The CDR3 spells CASSPRGGLQSNYEQYF. The CDR3 coding sequence is TGTGCCAGCAGCCCGAGAGGAGGACTCCAGAGTAACTACGAGCAGTACTTC.